This T cell receptor (beta chain) stems from a study of Ad26.COV2.S vaccination and SARS-CoV-2 variants. At the level of the study: Donor had been placed in the Ad26.COV2.S arm of the COV1001 trial. The vaccine Ad26.COV2.S was put into the muscle once, or twice with 56 days between. Study results and limitations: Vaccine recipients and placebo recipients showed similar non-spike TCR breadth.

This CDR3 is 14 amino acids long. Germline V CDR1 and CDR2: SGHNT, YYREEE (reference sequence). J gave up 5 bases and V 4 bases, and 8 bases lay outside the gene matches. The protocol was immunoSEQ multiplex PCR, while the TCRdb copy is restricted to in-frame clones and leaves out a portion. The sample gives some 420,000 clones, roughly 90% of which show up once; roughly 4% is in the top ten. Specified treatment: some 20 received Ad26.COV2.S at low or high dose, single or two shots; several received placebo; per-sample allocation not given. Sampling was done on day 63 after the first vaccine or placebo injection. A note on this clone: What it binds is not known.

The sample in question was peripheral blood, obtained in a trial of Ad26.COV2.S vaccine versus placebo. The genes are TRBV5-4 and TRBJ1-1; 7 bases match TRBD1. This clonotype was obtained from a person between 18 and 59 years old who received the Ad26.COV2.S COVID-19 vaccine or a placebo. CDR3 region: CASSLLQGRTEAFF. DNA of the CDR3: TGTGCCAGCAGCCTACTACAGGGGAGAACTGAAGCTTTCTTT.